These 23 T cell receptor beta chains share one sample of origin, sequenced in a study of early T cells in non-severe SARS-CoV-2 infection. One entry per CDR3 protein results from TCRdb running MiXCR on the 5' RACE reads. Of tens of thousands of distinct CDR3 sequences in the sample, roughly 13% were seen once. The source was whole blood, collected at baseline. These TCRs come from an adult who was a healthcare worker with PCR-confirmed SARS-CoV-2 infection or an uninfected control (not recorded which).

This clonotype was picked up many times. The V call is TRBV2, the J call TRBJ2-1, with unresolved D. This CDR3 has 11 residues. V was cut by 6 bases and J by 7 bases, with 7 bases left in between. CDR1 SNHLY and CDR2 FYNNEI come from the germline V gene. In nucleotides, the CDR3 is TGTGCCAGCAGATTGAGGAATGAGCAGTTCTTC. Protein sequence: CASRLRNEQFF. The complete variable domain, with remaining parts taken from reference TRBV2 and TRBJ2-1, reads EPEVTQTPSHQVTQMGQEVILRCVPISNHLYFYWYRQILGQKVEFLVSFYNNEISEKSEIFDDQFSVERPDGSNFTLKIRSTKLEDSAMYFCASRLRNEQFFGPGTRLTVL.

This clonotype was seen only a few times. The CDR3 DNA reads TGCGCCAGCAGCCGGGGGACTGGCCCCGATACGCAGTATTTT. Amino acid sequence: CASSRGTGPDTQYF. The V call is TRBV4-1, the J call TRBJ2-3, with TRBD2 as a possible D gene (6 bases). Germline CDR1 reads MGHRA; CDR2 reads YSYEKL. CDR3 size: 14 residues. Trimming took 4 bases from V and 6 from J, leaving 14 bases between them.

The rearrangement uses TRBV19 and TRBJ2-7; 10 bases are shared with TRBD1. Trimming took 5 bases from V and 3 from J; bases not matched to a gene: 4. Per germline, CDR1 LNHDA and CDR2 SQIVND (reference sequence). CDR3 length equals 14 residues. Here the CDR3 reads CASSDRDRGYEQYF. The CDR3 nucleotides are TGTGCCAGTAGTGACCGGGACAGGGGCTACGAGCAGTACTTC.

This chain uses TRBV29-1 with TRBJ1-5; TRBD1 matches 9 bases. The CDR3 has 14 residues. CDR1 SQVTM and CDR2 ANQGSEA come from the germline V gene. V dropped 5 bases and J dropped 3; count of bases not matched to a gene: 5. The CDR3 DNA follows: TGCAGCGTTTCCTGGACAGGGGTCAATCAGCCCCAGCATTTT. It specifies CSVSWTGVNQPQHF.

J is TRBJ2-1 and V is TRBV3-1, with 9 bases matching TRBD2. CDR1 is LGHDT and CDR2 is YNNKEL in the germline V gene (reference sequence). V shed 0 bases, J shed 5 bases, and the junction held 2 bases outside the gene matches. CDR3 length: 15 residues. This CDR3 is CASSQDSGRHNEQFF. The CDR3 bases are TGTGCCAGCAGCCAAGACAGCGGGAGGCACAATGAGCAGTTCTTC.

This clonotype has more than one count but fewer than ten. The chain is built from TRBV5-4 and TRBJ2-3; D remains ambiguous. In germline, CDR1 is SGHNT, CDR2 YYREEE (reference sequence). This CDR3 has 12 amino acids. The V and J ends lost 5 bases and 2 bases respectively, with 6 bases between them. The CDR3 DNA reads as TGTGCCAGCAGTTCCTACACAGATACGCAGTATTTT. As protein: CASSSYTDTQYF.

V and J are TRBV4-3 and TRBJ1-6, with TRBD1 identical over 7 bases. The CDR3 runs 15 residues. After removal of 5 bases from V and 9 bases from J, the junction contained 10 bases not matched to a gene. The germline V gene encodes CDR1 LGHNA and CDR2 YSLEER. CDR3 sequence reads: CASSKGGQKSSPLHF. The CDR3 bases are TGCGCCAGCAGCAAGGGGGGACAGAAGTCTTCACCCCTCCACTTT.

The chain recombines TRBV2 with TRBJ1-2; no definite D call. Between the trimmed V and J ends, which lost 7 bases and 1 base, there was a span of 10 bases. This CDR3 has 13 amino acids. Germline CDR1 reads SNHLY; CDR2 reads FYNNEI. CDR3 coding DNA: TGTGCCAGCACCAAGACAAATAACTATGGCTACACCTTC. Its translation is CASTKTNNYGYTF.

This clonotype was recorded a few times. The rearrangement links TRBV7-8 to TRBJ2-3; D may be TRBD1 (6 bases). Trimming shortened V by 1 base and J by 3 bases, and 14 bases separated the two germline ends. The CDR3 extends over 16 amino acids. Germline V gene sequence: CDR1 SGHVS, CDR2 FQNEAQ. CDR3 sequence: CASSLEGVGGTDTQYF. For the CDR3, the DNA is TGTGCCAGCAGCTTAGAGGGGGTAGGGGGAACAGATACGCAGTATTTT.

This clonotype was seen only a few times. The V and J genes are TRBV12-3 or TRBV12-4 and TRBJ2-5; TRBD1 aligns across 10 bases. The junction had 4 bases not matched to a gene; V was cut back by 5 bases and J by 4 bases. This CDR3 is built from 14 residues. Here the CDR3 DNA reads TGTGCCAGCAGTCCGACAGGGGGCGGAGAGACCCAGTACTTC. Protein: CASSPTGGGETQYF.

The chain links TRBV6-4 to TRBJ1-1, with no clear D. CDR3 length: 17 residues. CDR1 and CDR2 from the germline V gene are MRHNA and SNTAGT. Trimming shortened V by 5 bases and J by 3 bases, and 22 bases separated the two germline ends. CDR3 sequence reads: CASSKPELLSGDTEAFF. For the CDR3, the DNA is TGTGCCAGCAGTAAACCCGAACTTCTAAGTGGCGACACTGAAGCTTTCTTT.

The chain couples TRBV18 to TRBJ2-1; D perhaps matches TRBD2 (5 bases). Germline V gene lookup returns CDR1 KGHSH and CDR2 LQKENI. Trimming stripped 3 bases from V and 5 bases from J, with 8 bases between. This CDR3 has 13 residues. In DNA form, the CDR3 reads TGTGCCAGCTCACCCTCGCGGGACAATGAGCAGTTCTTC. Translation: CASSPSRDNEQFF.

By proportion, this clonotype is medium-sized (0.01 to 0.1%). This sequence joins TRBV6-2 or TRBV6-3 and TRBJ2-7, with D possibly TRBD2 on 5 matching bases. Trimming shortened V by 4 bases and J by 3 bases, and 13 bases separated the two germline ends. This CDR3 comprises 14 residues. The germline V gene encodes CDR1 MNHEY and CDR2 SVGEGT. CDR3 sequence (DNA): TGTGCCAGCAGTTTAGCGTCTCTAATCTACGAGCAGTACTTC. As protein: CASSLASLIYEQYF.

The chain carries TRBV20-1 and TRBJ2-7; 8 nucleotides agree with TRBD1. V lost 0 bases and J lost 4; bases outside the gene matches: 11. From germline, CDR1 is DFQATT and CDR2 SNEGSKA (reference sequence). The CDR3 covers 16 residues. This chain's CDR3 is CSARDGGRGPFYEQYF. The DNA of the CDR3 is TGCAGTGCTAGAGATGGGGGCAGGGGGCCCTTTTACGAGCAGTACTTC.

This clonotype was seen more than once but under ten times. The genes are TRBV7-2 and TRBJ1-2; D is unresolved. Germline V gives CDR1 SGHTA, CDR2 FQGNSA. V shed 1 base and J shed 8 bases, with 11 bases lying between them. This CDR3 contains 13 residues. The CDR3 DNA reads as TGTGCCAGCAGCTTAGAGGGCCCGGTCGGCTACACCTTC. This sequence encodes CASSLEGPVGYTF.

This clonotype showed up just a few times. The chain employs TRBV7-9 and TRBJ2-1, with a tentative D call TRBD2 (6 bases). CDR1 SEHNR and CDR2 FQNEAQ come from the germline V gene (reference sequence). The length of the CDR3 is 15 residues. Trimming pared 5 bases from V and 3 bases from J, leaving 14 bases between. CDR3 DNA sequence: TGTGCCAGCAGCGCGGTGATAGCGGTCTACAATGAGCAGTTCTTC. The encoded protein is CASSAVIAVYNEQFF.

The genes are TRBV4-1 and TRBJ2-7; weak D call: TRBD1 (6 bases). Germline V gene sequence: CDR1 MGHRA, CDR2 YSYEKL. The CDR3 spans 13 residues. Trimming removed 4 bases at V and 7 bases at J, with 14 bases between. CDR3 loop: CASSPTGSEEQYF. The CDR3 DNA reads TGCGCCAGCAGCCCCACAGGGTCTGAAGAGCAGTACTTC.

This clonotype was picked up a small number of times. The genes are TRBV19 and TRBJ1-5; 7 nucleotides align to TRBD1. The CDR3 is made up of 13 amino acids. V was pared by 6 bases and J by 7 bases, with 6 bases of the junction left unmatched. Germline values: CDR1 LNHDA, CDR2 SQIVND (reference sequence). The CDR3 protein is CASRRQGGQPQHF. DNA of the CDR3: TGTGCCAGTAGGCGACAGGGTGGGCAGCCCCAGCATTTT.

The gene calls are TRBV6-5 and TRBJ2-5; 7 nucleotides line up with TRBD2. V lost 6 bases, J lost 5 bases, and 12 bases stayed unmatched. This CDR3 region has 15 residues. Per the germline V gene, CDR1 is MNHEY and CDR2 is SVGAGI. CDR3 protein: CASRPFGGSWETQYF. CDR3 in DNA: TGTGCCAGCAGGCCCTTTGGCGGGAGCTGGGAGACCCAGTACTTC.

This clonotype was observed at least ten times. This chain links TRBV2 with TRBJ1-2, with a tentative D call TRBD1 (5 bases). From germline, CDR1 is SNHLY and CDR2 FYNNEI. The CDR3 totals 15 residues. V was cut by 7 bases and J by 0 bases, with 15 bases left in between. CDR3 nucleotide sequence: TGTGCCAGCAAAACGGAGGGGAATTCTAACTATGGCTACACCTTC. Translation: CASKTEGNSNYGYTF.

The chain joins TRBV4-1 to TRBJ2-5; 7 nucleotides line up with TRBD1. The CDR3 has 17 amino acids. Germline V lookup: CDR1 MGHRA, CDR2 YSYEKL. V shed 3 bases and J 1 base; nucleotides not matched to a gene: 11. The CDR3 loop is CASSQRESRGTQETQYF. CDR3 nucleotides: TGCGCCAGCAGCCAGAGGGAGAGCAGGGGGACCCAAGAGACCCAGTACTTC.

This clonotype was seen only once. The chain employs TRBV3-1 and TRBJ2-2; no clear D. CDR3 size: 12 residues. The V end was cut by 1 base, the J end by 7 bases, with 4 bases between. Germline-derived CDR1 and CDR2 are LGHDT and YNNKEL (reference sequence). The CDR3 sequence: CASSQAHGELFF. CDR3 bases: TGTGCCAGCAGCCAAGCCCACGGGGAGCTGTTTTTT.

The V gene is TRBV5-4, the J gene TRBJ2-7; the D gene is possibly TRBD2 (5 bases). V lost 1 base and J 4 bases, leaving 15 bases between the germline ends. This CDR3 contains 15 residues. Germline V CDR1 and CDR2: SGHNT, YYREEE (reference sequence). The chain's CDR3 is CASSLYGGRTYEQYF. The CDR3 DNA follows: TGTGCCAGCAGCTTGTATGGCGGGCGCACTTACGAGCAGTACTTC.